Sequencing of this T cell receptor beta chain was carried out in a study of T-cell reconstitution after alpha-beta-depleted transplantation in children. Unique molecular identifiers were incorporated when the TCRbeta library was constructed. TCRdb reprocessed the PCR reads with MiXCR, giving one entry per CDR3 protein. The data show approximately 510,000 distinct CDR3 sequences, around 20% seen once. Germline V gives CDR1 SGDLS, CDR2 YYNGEE. CDR3 size: 17 residues. V shed 3 bases and J shed 0 bases, with 15 bases lying between them. The sequence derives from a human donor who donated a stem cell graft to a child with acute lymphoblastic leukemia. The chain joins TRBV9 to TRBJ2-2; weak D call: TRBD2 (5 bases). The specimen was PBMCs from the stem cell graft donor, collected from the stem cell graft. CDR3 region: CASSAPPADPNTGELFF. The CDR3 DNA follows: TGTGCCAGCAGCGCCCCCCCAGCGGACCCGAACACCGGGGAGCTGTTTTTT.